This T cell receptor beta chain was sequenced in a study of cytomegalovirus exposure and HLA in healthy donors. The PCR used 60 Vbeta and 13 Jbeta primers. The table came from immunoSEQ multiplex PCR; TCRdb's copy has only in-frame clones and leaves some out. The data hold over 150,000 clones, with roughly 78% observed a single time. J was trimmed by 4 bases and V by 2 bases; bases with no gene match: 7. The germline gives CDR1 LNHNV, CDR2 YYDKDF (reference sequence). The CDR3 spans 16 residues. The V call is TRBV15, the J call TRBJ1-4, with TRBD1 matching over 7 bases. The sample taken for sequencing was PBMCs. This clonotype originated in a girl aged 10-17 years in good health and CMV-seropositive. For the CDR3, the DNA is TGTGCCACCAGCAGATCCACCGGGACAGTTAATGAAAAACTGTTTTTT. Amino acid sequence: CATSRSTGTVNEKLFF.